The source of this T cell receptor beta chain is a study of T cells in tuberculosis. The wider study: This South African cohort compared adolescents with or without latent tuberculosis against adults with active tuberculosis.

J was trimmed by 4 bases and V by 5 bases; bases with no gene match: 4. Germline-derived CDR1 and CDR2 are MDHEN and SYDVKM. CDR3 length equals 14 residues. Time point reported: new active TB diagnosis, blood taken before or within 7 days of starting treatment. Patients were newly diagnosed, HIV-seronegative, and aged 18 or older. TCRdb's table, derived via immunoSEQ multiplex PCR, lists solely in-frame clones and lacks some. The table lists approximately 30,000 clones, 87% of them singletons. This clonotype was obtained from an adult with tuberculosis. This rearrangement joins TRBV28 to TRBJ1-4; 7 bases line up with TRBD1. Sample: PBMCs, taken at tuberculosis diagnosis. CDR3 coding DNA: TGTGCCAGCAGTACAGGGGCGAATAATGAAAAACTGTTTTTT. It codes for CASSTGANNEKLFF.